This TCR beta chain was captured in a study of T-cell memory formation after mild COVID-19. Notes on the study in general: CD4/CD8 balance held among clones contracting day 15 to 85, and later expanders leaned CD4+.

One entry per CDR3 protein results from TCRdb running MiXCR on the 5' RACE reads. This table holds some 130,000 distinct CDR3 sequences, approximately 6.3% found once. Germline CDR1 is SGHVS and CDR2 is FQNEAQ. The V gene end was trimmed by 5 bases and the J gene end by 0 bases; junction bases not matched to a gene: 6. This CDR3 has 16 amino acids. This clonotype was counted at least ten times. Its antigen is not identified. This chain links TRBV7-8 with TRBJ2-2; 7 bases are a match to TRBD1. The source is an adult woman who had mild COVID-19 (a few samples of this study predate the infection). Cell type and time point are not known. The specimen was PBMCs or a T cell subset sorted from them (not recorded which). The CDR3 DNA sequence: TGTGCCAGCAGCCGAAAAGGGACAGCGAACACCGGGGAGCTGTTTTTT. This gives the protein CASSRKGTANTGELFF.